This T cell receptor beta chain stems from a study of T cell responses to AZD1222 COVID-19 vaccine. The wider study: Combined were second doses at about 4 or about 12 weeks.

Study results and caveats: Repertoires were collected only later (after the peak T cell response had occurred). At baseline, just six AZD1222 recipients tested seropositive. Clonal diversity may have been underestimated, and the donors were mostly white British, with more females than males.

With regard to this clone: Its specificity is unknown.

Generated by immunoSEQ multiplex PCR, the TCRdb table keeps only in-frame clones and is missing some. The sample has about 130,000 clones, about 90% seen once; the top ten hold 7.6%. The CDR3 is 15 residues long. Germline V lookup: CDR1 SGHTA, CDR2 FQGNSA. V was trimmed by 3 bases and J by 1 base, leaving 10 bases between them. This chain connects TRBV7-2 to TRBJ1-5; D is perhaps TRBD1 (6 bases). This clonotype originated in an adult in good health. The starting material was peripheral blood, obtained on day 0 of AZD1222 vaccination. The CDR3 loop is CASSFAGGSNQPQHF. CDR3 in DNA: TGTGCCAGCAGCTTTGCTGGGGGCAGCAATCAGCCCCAGCATTTT.